This T cell receptor beta chain was documented in a study of response to subunit inactivated influenza vaccine. The study's findings and limits: There was a suggestion from the authors that each seasonal influenza vaccination recruits few new T cells.

Germline V gives CDR1 MNHEY, CDR2 SVGAGI. The CDR3 covers 17 residues. Trimming cost V 0 bases and J 4 bases, with 15 bases left between them. TCRdb processed the RT-PCR reads anew with MiXCR; each CDR3 protein has one entry. The sample lists more than 400,000 distinct CDR3 sequences; under 8.5% were seen once. This clonotype was counted at least ten times. Antigen: not known. The sequence came from a man in his fifties or sixties who received an inactivated influenza vaccine. V is TRBV6-5 and J is TRBJ2-2; D is tentatively TRBD1 or TRBD2 (5 bases each). Specimen: PBMCs from blood, collected about 24 months after vaccination. In DNA, the CDR3 is TGTGCCAGCAGTTACTCCCTTTTGGGGGAGAGCACCGGGGAGCTGTTTTTT. It yields the protein CASSYSLLGESTGELFF.